The 2 T cell receptor beta chains presented below share a single source sample, sequenced in a study of blood T cells in healthy people across ages. Through a sample-barcoded 5' primer and a J-beta primer mix, a second PCR was run for roughly 7 to 12 cycles. TCRdb reanalysed the 5' RACE reads using MiXCR and keeps one entry per CDR3 protein. The data hold hundreds of thousands of distinct CDR3 sequences, with under 45% observed a single time. Sequences were obtained from blood. The source is a man in his sixties in good health.

As to this clonotype: One end of the junction fails to match germline, which may point to a read error. The chain has TRBV5-6 and TRBJ2-1; 11 bases match TRBD2. The germline CDR1 and CDR2 sequences are SGHDT and YYEEEE. The CDR3 has 16 amino acids. This CDR3 reads CASSRSGLAAYNELFF. Written as DNA, the CDR3 is TGTGCCAGCAGCCGATCGGGACTAGCGGCCTACAATGAGCTGTTCTTC. The full variable domain, rest sourced from reference TRBV5-6 and TRBJ2-1, is DAGVTQSPTHLIKTRGQQVTLRCSPKSGHDTVSWYQQALGQGPQFIFQYYEEEERQRGNFPDRFSGHQFPNYSSELNVNALLLGDSALYLCASSRSGLAAYNELFFGPGTRLTVL.

CDR3 sequence (DNA): TGCAGTGCGAGTCGAGGCGGAAAACTGTTTTTT. Its translation: CSASRGGKLFF. The gene calls are TRBV20-1 and TRBJ1-4; D is uncertain. V dropped 6 bases and J dropped 10 bases, with 12 bases sitting between them. The CDR3 consists of 11 residues. Per germline, CDR1 DFQATT and CDR2 SNEGSKA (reference sequence).